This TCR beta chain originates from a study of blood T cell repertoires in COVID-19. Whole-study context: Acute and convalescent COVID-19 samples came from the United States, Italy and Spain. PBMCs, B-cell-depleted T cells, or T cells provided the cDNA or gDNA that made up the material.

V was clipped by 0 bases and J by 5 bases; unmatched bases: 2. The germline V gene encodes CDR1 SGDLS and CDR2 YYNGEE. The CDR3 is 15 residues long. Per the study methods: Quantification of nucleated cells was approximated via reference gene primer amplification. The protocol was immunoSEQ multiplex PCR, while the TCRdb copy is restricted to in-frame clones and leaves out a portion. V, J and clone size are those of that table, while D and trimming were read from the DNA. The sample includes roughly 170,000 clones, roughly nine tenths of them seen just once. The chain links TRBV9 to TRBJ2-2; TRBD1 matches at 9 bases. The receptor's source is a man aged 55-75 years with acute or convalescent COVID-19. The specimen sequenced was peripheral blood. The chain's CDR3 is CASSVEGTGTGELFF. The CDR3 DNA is TGTGCCAGCAGCGTAGAGGGGACAGGGACCGGGGAGCTGTTTTTT.